These 24 T cell receptor beta chains were all obtained from the same sample, sequenced in a study of identical twins (dated by TCRdb to 2015 to 2016). Library generation was performed with 5' RACE. Sequencing was carried out with an Illumina HiSeq 2000. Through fastp at Q25 and MiXCR, TCRdb rebuilt clones from the public reads, retaining in-frame beta chains. Rows merge per CDR3 protein into single entries with the most common DNA and genes. A total of some 260,000 distinct CDR3 sequences appear in this sample, around an eighth of them only once. Of the sample, approximately 10% is held by the ten largest clones. Sequencing was carried out using memory (CD45RO+) T cells sorted from blood. Interpreted using the paper, the cell subset or site label stands for: CD45RO+ enriched T cells. The receptors were gathered from a woman under 30 in good health.

As regards this clonotype: The germline gene is not matched at one end of the junction; a read error may be the cause. The genes are TRBV7-9 and TRBJ2-5; 8 bases match TRBD2. The CDR3 is 15 residues long. Germline V gene sequence: CDR1 SEHNR, CDR2 FQNEAQ (reference sequence). In DNA form, the CDR3 reads TGTGACAGCAGCCCTGGACTAGCCCGCCAAGAGACCCAGTACTTC. Its translation: CDSSPGLARQETQYF.

This clonotype was seen a handful of times. The chain employs TRBV9 and TRBJ1-6; D possibly corresponds to TRBD1 (6 bases). CDR1 and CDR2 from the germline V gene are SGDLS and YYNGEE. The V gene lost 5 bases and the J gene lost 6 bases, with 18 bases spanning the gap. CDR3 length: 16 residues. CDR3 nucleotides: TGTGCCAGCAGTTACAGGGACCTCGATACTAATTCACCCCTCCACTTT. It translates to CASSYRDLDTNSPLHF.

The chain recombines TRBV27 with TRBJ1-4; TRBD1 aligns across 9 bases. The J segment lost 8 bases and the V segment lost 3 bases, leaving 1 base of the junction unmatched. Germline assignment: CDR1 MNHEY and CDR2 SMNVEV (reference sequence). The CDR3 extends over 13 amino acids. CDR3 region: CASSLDRGEKLFF. The CDR3 bases are TGTGCCAGCAGTTTGGACAGGGGAGAAAAACTGTTTTTT.

This clonotype has just a few counts. V is TRBV11-2 and J is TRBJ1-1; D is unclear. CDR3 length: 13 residues. V lost 7 bases and J lost 5, with 14 bases in between. Germline assignment: CDR1 SGHAT and CDR2 FQNNGV. The CDR3, as DNA: TGTGCCAGCACCCCGTTAGGGATGACTGAAGCTTTCTTT. Encoded protein: CASTPLGMTEAFF.

Only a few counts were recorded for this clonotype. A read error may account for a junction end that differs from germline. The chain links TRBV7-7 to TRBJ2-2, with D possibly TRBD2 on 6 matching bases. The CDR3 runs 16 residues. CDR1 and CDR2 from the germline V gene are SSHAT and FNYEAQ (reference sequence). The CDR3 protein is CASSLAVAGSTGELFF. The CDR3, as DNA: TGTGCTAGCAGCTTAGCAGTCGCGGGGTCCACCGGGGAGCTGTTTTTT.

The rearrangement joins TRBV9 to TRBJ2-2, with 14 bases identical to TRBD2. CDR3 length equals 17 residues. With 2 bases clipped from V and 4 bases from J, the junction kept 4 bases outside the gene matches. Per the germline V gene, CDR1 is SGDLS and CDR2 is YYNGEE. CDR3 loop: CASSVGLAGALTGELFF. The CDR3 coding sequence is TGTGCCAGCAGCGTGGGACTAGCGGGGGCTCTCACCGGGGAGCTGTTTTTT.

This clonotype was seen once. The genes are TRBV18 and TRBJ2-4; D gene unclear. The CDR3 runs 13 residues. Trimming took off 3 bases at V and 6 bases at J, with 9 bases between the two ends. Per germline, CDR1 KGHSH and CDR2 LQKENI. The DNA for the CDR3 is TGTGCCAGCTCACCCCAGGCCGGAAACATTCAGTACTTC. Translated, it gives CASSPQAGNIQYF.

The V gene is TRBV5-5, the J gene TRBJ1-2; D is undetermined. V was shortened by 1 base and J by 4 bases, with 14 bases between the two germline ends. CDR1 is SGHKS, CDR2 YYEKEE, per germline (reference sequence). This CDR3 is 15 amino acids long. CDR3 amino acids: CASSLKTVQIYGYTF. The CDR3 DNA reads as TGTGCCAGCAGCTTGAAAACCGTCCAGATCTATGGCTACACCTTC.

The CDR3 DNA follows: TGCAGTGCCCCAGGGGGCCAAGCGGTAGCTTTCTTT. Its translation is CSAPGGQAVAFF. The chain uses TRBV20-1 and TRBJ1-1, with 8 positions matching TRBD1. Germline V gene sequence: CDR1 DFQATT, CDR2 SNEGSKA (reference sequence). Trimming removed 6 bases from V and 10 bases from J; junction bases left unmatched: 10. There are 12 residues in the CDR3.

This clonotype was detected only a few times. The chain has TRBV19 and TRBJ1-1; a possible D gene is TRBD1 (6 bases). V was shortened by 5 bases and J by 1 base, with 11 bases between the two germline ends. The CDR3 has 14 residues. In germline, CDR1 is LNHDA, CDR2 SQIVND (reference sequence). CDR3 loop: CASSDRRANTEAFF. Written as DNA, the CDR3 is TGTGCCAGTAGTGACAGGAGGGCGAACACTGAAGCTTTCTTT.

The sample holds a few counts of this clonotype. This chain links TRBV12-2 with TRBJ2-2. TRBV12-2 constitutes a pseudogene. The CDR3 length is 11 residues. The CDR3 reads CASRLWSVLFF. In DNA, the CDR3 is TGTGCAAGTCGCTTATGGAGCGTACTGTTTTTT.

This clonotype was seen a handful of times. V gene TRBV6-4 combines with J gene TRBJ1-2, with D possibly being TRBD1 (5 bases). The CDR3 is made up of 13 amino acids. Trimming took off 8 bases at V and 8 bases at J, with 18 bases between the two ends. Per germline, CDR1 MRHNA and CDR2 SNTAGT. CDR3 in DNA: TGTGCCAGCTCCCGGGACGGCCTGGGGGGCTACACCTTC. Translating gives CASSRDGLGGYTF.

CDR3 protein: CASSLKGRANGYTF. DNA for the CDR3: TGTGCCAGCAGTTTAAAGGGGCGGGCCAATGGCTACACCTTC. This sequence joins TRBV27 and TRBJ1-2, with D perhaps TRBD1 (5 bases). Trimming took 2 bases from V and 6 from J, leaving 13 bases between them. Germline CDR1 MNHEY, CDR2 SMNVEV (reference sequence). CDR3 length: 14 residues.

The rearrangement uses TRBV5-4 and TRBJ2-3; no clear D. Trimming shortened V by 4 bases and J by 2 bases, and 11 bases separated the two germline ends. The CDR3 sequence is 14 residues long. The V gene's germline CDR1 is SGHNT and CDR2 YYREEE (reference sequence). CDR3 DNA sequence: TGTGCCAGCAGCCCGGCGCAGTACACAGATACGCAGTATTTT. It codes for CASSPAQYTDTQYF.

This clonotype was observed many times. The rearrangement joins TRBV5-1 to TRBJ2-1; D remains ambiguous. Trimming cost V 0 bases and J 4 bases, with 11 bases left between them. Germline assignment: CDR1 SGHRS and CDR2 YFSETQ. CDR3 length: 15 residues. CDR3 loop: CASSLEGRPYNEQFF. CDR3 nucleotides: TGCGCCAGCAGCTTGGAAGGGCGACCATACAATGAGCAGTTCTTC.

Many counts were recorded for this clonotype. This chain uses TRBV7-3 with TRBJ1-5; D unclear. V was pared by 5 bases and J by 5 bases, with 10 bases between. This CDR3 is 13 amino acids long. CDR1 is SGHTA and CDR2 is FQGTGA in the germline V gene. The CDR3 is CASSLIADQPQHF. The CDR3 bases are TGTGCCAGCAGCCTCATTGCGGATCAGCCCCAGCATTTT.

The CDR3 protein is CATSMVSTDTQYF. CDR3 bases: TGTGCCACATCCATGGTGAGCACAGATACGCAGTATTTT. The rearrangement joins TRBV15 to TRBJ2-3; D not resolved. V was shortened by 9 bases and J by 0 bases, with 10 bases between the two germline ends. This CDR3 is built from 13 residues. Germline CDR1 LNHNV, CDR2 YYDKDF (reference sequence).

CDR3 loop: CASSLGRERGNEQFF. CDR3 DNA: TGTGCCAGCAGCTTAGGGCGGGAGCGCGGCAATGAGCAGTTCTTC. J is TRBJ2-1 and V is TRBV7-7; TRBD2 matches at 7 bases. V was clipped by 1 base and J by 6 bases; unmatched bases: 6. The V gene's germline CDR1 is SSHAT and CDR2 FNYEAQ (reference sequence). This CDR3 contains 15 residues.

The chain links TRBV6-5 to TRBJ2-5; TRBD1 aligns across 8 bases. The V gene's germline CDR1 is MNHEY and CDR2 SVGAGI. J was trimmed by 0 bases and V by 4 bases; bases with no gene match: 7. The CDR3 runs to 16 residues. The DNA of the CDR3 is TGTGCCAGCAGTTCCCGGGACAGGCTATACCAAGAGACCCAGTACTTC. Its translation: CASSSRDRLYQETQYF.

J is TRBJ2-1 and V is TRBV9; D could derive from TRBD1 or TRBD2 (5 bases each). This CDR3 is 15 amino acids long. The V and J ends lost 0 bases and 8 bases respectively, with 15 bases between them. CDR1 and CDR2 from the germline V gene are SGDLS and YYNGEE. This CDR3 is CASSVAPRVGDEQFF. The CDR3 coding sequence is TGTGCCAGCAGCGTAGCCCCCAGGGTGGGGGATGAGCAGTTCTTC.

This rearrangement joins TRBV20-1 to TRBJ1-5; D might be TRBD1 (5 bases). This CDR3 is built from 13 residues. Germline V gene sequence: CDR1 DFQATT, CDR2 SNEGSKA (reference sequence). V shed 3 bases and J shed 4 bases, with 10 bases lying between them. CDR3 DNA sequence: TGCAGTGCTAGTGCCAGGGTTAATCAGCCCCAGCATTTT. Its protein is CSASARVNQPQHF.

This clonotype was detected only a few times. The rearrangement uses TRBV3-1 and TRBJ2-5, with TRBD1 identical over 10 bases. Germline V lookup: CDR1 LGHDT, CDR2 YNNKEL (reference sequence). V dropped 3 bases and J dropped 4; count of bases not matched to a gene: 2. The CDR3 consists of 14 residues. The CDR3 sequence: CASSQGDRGETQYF. CDR3 DNA: TGTGCCAGCAGCCAGGGGGACAGGGGAGAGACCCAGTACTTC.

This clonotype showed up many times. The V gene is TRBV12-3 or TRBV12-4, the J gene TRBJ2-1, with D perhaps matching TRBD2 (5 bases). V was clipped by 5 bases and J by 3 bases, with 14 bases between them. This CDR3 has 15 residues. For the CDR3, the DNA is TGTGCCAGCAGTCTTAGTGAGGAGGTCTACAATGAGCAGTTCTTC. This codes for CASSLSEEVYNEQFF.

V usage is TRBV2 and J usage is TRBJ2-1; 7 bases match TRBD2. CDR3 length: 13 amino acids. The ends lost 5 bases at V and 7 bases at J; junction bases unmatched: 5. The germline CDR1 and CDR2 sequences are SNHLY and FYNNEI. This CDR3 is CASSSGVENEQFF. CDR3 coding DNA: TGTGCCAGCAGTAGCGGGGTGGAAAATGAGCAGTTCTTC.